This TCR beta chain stems from a study of T-cell reconstitution after alpha-beta-depleted transplantation in children. With V trimmed by 8 bases and J by 13 bases, 6 bases remained unmatched. CDR1 and CDR2 (germline): SQVTM, ANQGSEA. This CDR3 is 11 amino acids long. Unique molecular identifiers were incorporated into the prepared TCRbeta library. TCRdb re-called the PCR reads through MiXCR, storing one row per CDR3 protein. The sample gives roughly 220,000 distinct CDR3 sequences, more than 10% of which show up once; over 2% is in the top ten. J is TRBJ2-1 and V is TRBV29-1, with TRBD2 identical over 12 bases. This TCR was recovered from a human donor who donated a stem cell graft to a child with acute lymphoblastic leukemia. Sequenced here: PBMCs from the stem cell graft donor, sampled from the stem cell graft. The CDR3 region has the DNA TGCAGCCAGACTAGCGGGAGTGTTCAGTTCTTC. It specifies CSQTSGSVQFF.